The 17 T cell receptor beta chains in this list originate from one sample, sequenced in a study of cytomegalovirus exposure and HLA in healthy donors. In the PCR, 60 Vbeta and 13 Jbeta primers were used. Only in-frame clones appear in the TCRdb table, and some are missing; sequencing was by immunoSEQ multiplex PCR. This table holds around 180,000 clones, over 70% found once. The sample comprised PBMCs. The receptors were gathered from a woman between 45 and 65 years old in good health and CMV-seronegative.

DNA for the CDR3: TGTGCCACCAGCAGAGATAGGAGAAACTCTGGAAACACCATATATTTT. Translated: CATSRDRRNSGNTIYF. The chain links TRBV15 to TRBJ1-3; D call uncertain. The CDR3 is 16 residues long. The germline CDR1 and CDR2 sequences are LNHNV and YYDKDF (reference sequence). V was cut by 0 bases and J by 0 bases, with 9 bases left in between.

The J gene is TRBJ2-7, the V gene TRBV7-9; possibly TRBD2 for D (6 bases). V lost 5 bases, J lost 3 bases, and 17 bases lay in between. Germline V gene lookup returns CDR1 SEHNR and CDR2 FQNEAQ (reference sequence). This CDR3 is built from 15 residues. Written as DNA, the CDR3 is TGTGCCAGCAGCCCCACCCTAGTGGGACTCTACGAGCAGTACTTC. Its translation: CASSPTLVGLYEQYF.

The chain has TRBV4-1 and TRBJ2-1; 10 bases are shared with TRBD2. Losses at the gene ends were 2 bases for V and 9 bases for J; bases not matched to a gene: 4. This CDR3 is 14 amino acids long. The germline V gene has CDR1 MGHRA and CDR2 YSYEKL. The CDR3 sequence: CASSQSSGSTEQFF. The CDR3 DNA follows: TGCGCCAGCAGCCAATCTAGCGGGAGTACTGAGCAGTTCTTC.

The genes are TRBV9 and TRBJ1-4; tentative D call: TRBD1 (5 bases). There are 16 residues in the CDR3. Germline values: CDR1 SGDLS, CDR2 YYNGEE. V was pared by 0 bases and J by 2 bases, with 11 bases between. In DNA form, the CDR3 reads TGTGCCAGCAGCGTAGGAGGTGGGGGGACTAATGAAAAACTGTTTTTT. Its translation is CASSVGGGGTNEKLFF.

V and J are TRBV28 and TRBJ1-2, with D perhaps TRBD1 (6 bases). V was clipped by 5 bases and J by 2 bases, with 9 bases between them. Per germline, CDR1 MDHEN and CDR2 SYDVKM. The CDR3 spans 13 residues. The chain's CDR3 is CASSHGQNYGYTF. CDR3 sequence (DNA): TGTGCCAGCAGTCATGGACAGAACTATGGCTACACCTTC.

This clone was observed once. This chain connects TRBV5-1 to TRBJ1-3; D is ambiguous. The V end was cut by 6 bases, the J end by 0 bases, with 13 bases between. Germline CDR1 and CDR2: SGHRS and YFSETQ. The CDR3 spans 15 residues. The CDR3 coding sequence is TGCGCCAGCAAACTGGGAGGGTACTCTGGAAACACCATATATTTT. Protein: CASKLGGYSGNTIYF.

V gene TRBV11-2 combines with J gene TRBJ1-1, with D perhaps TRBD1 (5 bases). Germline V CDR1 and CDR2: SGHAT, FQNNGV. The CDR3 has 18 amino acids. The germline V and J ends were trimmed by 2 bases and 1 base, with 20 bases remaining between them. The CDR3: CASSLSPRGSKRNTEAFF. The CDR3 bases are TGTGCCAGCAGCTTATCCCCGCGGGGCTCAAAGAGGAACACTGAAGCTTTCTTT.

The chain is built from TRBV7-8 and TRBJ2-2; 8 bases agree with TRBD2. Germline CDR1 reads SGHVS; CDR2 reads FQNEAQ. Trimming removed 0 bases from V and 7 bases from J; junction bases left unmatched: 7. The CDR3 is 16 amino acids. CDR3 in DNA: TGTGCCAGCAGCTTAGCGACCGGGACTAGGGGCGGGGAGCTGTTTTTT. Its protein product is CASSLATGTRGGELFF.

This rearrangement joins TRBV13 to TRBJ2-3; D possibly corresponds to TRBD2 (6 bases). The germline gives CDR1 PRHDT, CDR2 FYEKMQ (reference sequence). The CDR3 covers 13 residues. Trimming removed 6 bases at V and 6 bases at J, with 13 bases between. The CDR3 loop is CASSLRAGDTQYF. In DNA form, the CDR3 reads TGTGCCAGCAGTTTGAGGGCGGGGGATACGCAGTATTTT.

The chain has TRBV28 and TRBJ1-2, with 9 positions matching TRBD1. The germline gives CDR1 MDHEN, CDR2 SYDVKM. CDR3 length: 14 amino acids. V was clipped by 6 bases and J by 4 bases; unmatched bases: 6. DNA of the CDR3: TGTGCCAGCAGCGCGGGACAGGGTGCCTATGGCTACACCTTC. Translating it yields CASSAGQGAYGYTF.

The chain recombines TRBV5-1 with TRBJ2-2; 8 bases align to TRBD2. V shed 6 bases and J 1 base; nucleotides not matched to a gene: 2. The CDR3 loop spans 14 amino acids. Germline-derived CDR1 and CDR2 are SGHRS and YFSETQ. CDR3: CASKLAENTGELFF. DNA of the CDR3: TGCGCCAGCAAACTAGCGGAGAACACCGGGGAGCTGTTTTTT.

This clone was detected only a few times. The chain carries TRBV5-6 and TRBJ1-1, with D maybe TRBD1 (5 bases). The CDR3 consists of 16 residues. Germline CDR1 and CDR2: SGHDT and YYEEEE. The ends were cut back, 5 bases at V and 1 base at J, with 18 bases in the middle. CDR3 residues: CASSSPAWGENTEAFF. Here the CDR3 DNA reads TGTGCCAGCAGTTCCCCGGCGTGGGGCGAGAACACTGAAGCTTTCTTT. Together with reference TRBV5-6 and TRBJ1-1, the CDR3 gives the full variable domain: DAGVTQSPTHLIKTRGQQVTLRCSPKSGHDTVSWYQQALGQGPQFIFQYYEEEERQRGNFPDRFSGHQFPNYSSELNVNALLLGDSALYLCASSSPAWGENTEAFFGQGTRLTVV.

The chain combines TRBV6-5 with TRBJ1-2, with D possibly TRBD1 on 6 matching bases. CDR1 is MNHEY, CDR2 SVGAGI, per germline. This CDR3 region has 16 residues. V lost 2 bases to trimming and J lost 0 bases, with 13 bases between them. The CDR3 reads CASSYSVTGANYGYTF. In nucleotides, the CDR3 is TGTGCCAGCAGTTACAGCGTGACAGGCGCTAACTATGGCTACACCTTC.

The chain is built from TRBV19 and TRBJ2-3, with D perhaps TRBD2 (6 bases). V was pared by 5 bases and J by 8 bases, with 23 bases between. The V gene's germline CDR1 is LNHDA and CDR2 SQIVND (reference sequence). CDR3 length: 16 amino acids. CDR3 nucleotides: TGTGCCAGTAGTCCCGAGGGCAGGACTACAGCGAGTACGCAGTATTTT. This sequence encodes CASSPEGRTTASTQYF.

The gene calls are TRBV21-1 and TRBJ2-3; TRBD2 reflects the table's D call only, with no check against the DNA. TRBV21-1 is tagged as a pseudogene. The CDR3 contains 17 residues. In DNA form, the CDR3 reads TGTGCCAGCAGCAAAGAGCATCCCGGACTTAGCACAGATACGCAGTATTTT. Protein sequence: CASSKEHPGLSTDTQYF.

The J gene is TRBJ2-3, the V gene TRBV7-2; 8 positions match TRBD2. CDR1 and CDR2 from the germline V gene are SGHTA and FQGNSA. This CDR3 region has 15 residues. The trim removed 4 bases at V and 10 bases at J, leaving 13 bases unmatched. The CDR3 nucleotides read TGTGCCAGCAGCTCGGGGGGGACTAGGACTATTGCGCAGTATTTT. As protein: CASSSGGTRTIAQYF.

As DNA, the CDR3 is TGCGCCAGCAGCTTGATCCTAGGGGACGAGCAGTACTTC. Its protein is CASSLILGDEQYF. This chain joins TRBV5-1 and TRBJ2-7, with D perhaps TRBD1 (5 bases). V gave up 1 base and J gave up 5 bases, with 10 bases separating them. The CDR3 runs to 13 residues. Germline CDR1 SGHRS, CDR2 YFSETQ.